What follows are 27 T cell receptor beta chains derived from one specimen sequenced in a study of T cell repertoires in cytomegalovirus infection (dated by TCRdb to the late 2010s). The instrument was an Illumina HiSeq 1500. The public reads were run again by TCRdb, first through fastp at Q25 and then through MiXCR, and only productive beta chains were kept. Rows with a matching CDR3 protein are joined into one entry that keeps the most common DNA and genes. This sample has approximately 1,000,000 distinct CDR3 sequences in its table, and around 32% of those were observed once. The ten largest account for over 13% of the sample. The treatment or condition label here, explained by the study, means: in vitro stimulation with specific CMV peptide epitopes to enrich CMV-specific T cells. Antigen specificity for these receptors is unknown. The specimen comprised cultured CD8+ T cells from PBMCs, sampled from culture after CMV antigen stimulation. Receptor source: a human donor in good health (CMV status not recorded). Some clones in this sample may be carry-over from other donors' samples.

This clonotype occurred many times. The gene calls are TRBV7-2 and TRBJ1-5, with D perhaps TRBD1 (6 bases). Germline assignment: CDR1 SGHTA and CDR2 FQGNSA. Trimming took off 4 bases at V and 5 bases at J, with 15 bases between the two ends. The CDR3 covers 15 residues. DNA for the CDR3: TGTGCCAGCAGCTCTCGACAAAGGGGGGATCAGCCCCAGCATTTT. Amino acid sequence: CASSSRQRGDQPQHF.

This sequence joins TRBV11-2 and TRBJ1-2, with D possibly TRBD1 on 5 matching bases. CDR1 and CDR2 from the germline V gene are SGHAT and FQNNGV. This CDR3 comprises 12 residues. V dropped 5 bases and J dropped 7 bases, with 11 bases sitting between them. CDR3 amino acids: CASSGGAGGYTF. The CDR3 DNA is TGTGCCAGCAGCGGTGGGGCAGGTGGCTACACCTTC.

This clonotype was seen ten or more times. The CDR3 protein is CASSLGGFMNTEAFF. DNA of the CDR3: TGTGCCAGCAGCTTAGGGGGCTTTATGAACACTGAAGCTTTCTTT. The chain couples TRBV7-3 to TRBJ1-1, with D possibly being TRBD1 (6 bases). Germline V CDR1 and CDR2: SGHTA, FQGTGA. Deletions cut 2 bases from V and 0 bases from J, with 10 bases between. The CDR3 has 15 amino acids. Variable domain in full (rest from reference TRBV7-3 and TRBJ1-1): GAGVSQTPSNKVTEKGKYVELRCDPISGHTALYWYRQSLGQGPEFLIYFQGTGAADDSGLPNDRFFAVRPEGSVSTLKIQRTERGDSAVYLCASSLGGFMNTEAFFGQGTRLTVV.

This clonotype was counted a few times. The V call is TRBV27, the J call TRBJ2-1, with D perhaps TRBD1 or TRBD2 (5 bases each). V lost 5 bases, J lost 2 bases, and 19 bases lay in between. This CDR3 has 17 residues. Germline CDR1 is MNHEY and CDR2 is SMNVEV (reference sequence). In nucleotides, the CDR3 is TGTGCCAGCAGTCTACGGCCGGGGTGGGGCCCCTACAATGAGCAGTTCTTC. This sequence encodes CASSLRPGWGPYNEQFF.

The CDR3 nucleotides are TGTGCCAGCAGCTCCTCAGGGGGTTCCGCTGAAGCTTTCTTT. Translated, it gives CASSSSGGSAEAFF. The chain uses TRBV7-3 and TRBJ1-1, with 7 bases that match TRBD1. Germline values: CDR1 SGHTA, CDR2 FQGTGA. The CDR3 is 14 residues long. V lost 4 bases, J lost 6 bases, and 8 bases stayed unmatched.

This clonotype has only a few counts. The chain links TRBV28 to TRBJ1-4, with 8 bases matching TRBD1. This CDR3 region has 17 residues. CDR1 and CDR2 (germline): MDHEN, SYDVKM. After removal of 3 bases from V and 8 bases from J, the junction contained 14 bases not matched to a gene. The CDR3 loop is CASSLRGQEPMEEKLFF. The CDR3 region has the DNA TGTGCCAGCAGTTTGAGGGGACAGGAGCCCATGGAGGAAAAACTGTTTTTT.

The sample holds one count of this clonotype. The J gene is TRBJ1-5, the V gene TRBV20-1; perhaps TRBD1 as D (5 bases). V lost 5 bases, J lost 1 base, and 15 bases lay in between. The CDR3 contains 15 residues. The germline V gene encodes CDR1 DFQATT and CDR2 SNEGSKA (reference sequence). CDR3 DNA sequence: TGCAGTGCTGGGGCCCTTGGGGCAAGCAATCAGCCCCAGCATTTT. Translation gives CSAGALGASNQPQHF.

The rearrangement links TRBV6-6 to TRBJ1-2; no definite D call. V lost 2 bases to trimming and J lost 6 bases, with 10 bases between them. The CDR3 is 13 residues long. The germline gives CDR1 MNHNY, CDR2 SVGAGI (reference sequence). CDR3 in DNA: TGTGCCAGCAGTTACATCAGCCGGGATGGCTACACCTTC. Amino acid sequence: CASSYISRDGYTF.

This clonotype was seen a few times. The gene calls are TRBV20-1 and TRBJ2-2, with D maybe TRBD1 (5 bases). The germline gives CDR1 DFQATT, CDR2 SNEGSKA (reference sequence). Trimming shortened V by 7 bases and J by 0 bases, and 9 bases separated the two germline ends. This CDR3 spans 13 amino acids. DNA for the CDR3: TGCAGTGTCTCACAGGCGAACACCGGGGAGCTGTTTTTT. Translating it yields CSVSQANTGELFF.

This clonotype was seen a handful of times. V gene TRBV6-2 or TRBV6-3 combines with J gene TRBJ2-3; 7 bases map to TRBD1. Germline V gene lookup returns CDR1 MNHEY and CDR2 SVGEGT. J was trimmed by 4 bases and V by 2 bases; bases with no gene match: 12. There are 17 residues in the CDR3. The CDR3 DNA sequence: TGTGCCAGCAGTTACAACACACAGGGGTTGGACCCAGATACGCAGTATTTT. This sequence encodes CASSYNTQGLDPDTQYF.

The chain couples TRBV2 to TRBJ2-7; perhaps D is TRBD1 or TRBD2 (5 bases each). Trimming pared 1 base from V and 2 bases from J, leaving 9 bases between. The germline V gene encodes CDR1 SNHLY and CDR2 FYNNEI. This CDR3 region has 14 residues. CDR3: CASSEGDGTYEQYF. CDR3 bases: TGTGCCAGCAGTGAAGGGGACGGAACCTACGAGCAGTACTTC.

This clonotype was recorded many times. This chain connects TRBV7-6 to TRBJ1-1, with 11 bases that match TRBD1. This CDR3 contains 17 residues. V was clipped by 5 bases and J by 6 bases; unmatched bases: 14. Germline-derived CDR1 and CDR2 are SGHVS and FNYEAQ. CDR3 coding DNA: TGTGCCAGCAGCCATGGACAGGGGGCGAAGTATGAGGCTGAAGCTTTCTTT. Amino acids: CASSHGQGAKYEAEAFF.

This chain links TRBV14 with TRBJ1-3; no clear D. V was clipped by 1 base and J by 0 bases, with 10 bases between them. Per the germline V gene, CDR1 is SGHDN and CDR2 is FVKESK. This CDR3 has 16 amino acids. The CDR3 nucleotides read TGTGCCAGCAGCCAAGTAACTCGACCCTCTGGAAACACCATATATTTT. The encoded protein is CASSQVTRPSGNTIYF.

This chain connects TRBV6-2 or TRBV6-3 to TRBJ1-5; 9 nucleotides align to TRBD1. The junction had 11 bases not matched to a gene; V was cut back by 5 bases and J by 6 bases. Germline assignment: CDR1 MNHEY and CDR2 SVGEGT. The CDR3 runs to 16 residues. Here the CDR3 DNA reads TGTGCCAGCAGTACGCAACCGGGACAGGGTGGTCAGCCCCAGCATTTT. It is translated as CASSTQPGQGGQPQHF.

The sample holds many counts of this clonotype. The V gene is TRBV7-2, the J gene TRBJ2-1; TRBD1 aligns across 7 bases. The CDR3 contains 13 residues. J was trimmed by 10 bases and V by 5 bases; bases with no gene match: 8. In germline, CDR1 is SGHTA, CDR2 FQGNSA. The CDR3 DNA is TGTGCCAGCAGCCCAGGGGGATTACACGAGCAGTTCTTC. It encodes CASSPGGLHEQFF.

This clonotype was detected a few times. The V and J genes are TRBV27 and TRBJ2-1; TRBD1 or TRBD2 may be the D gene (5 bases each). The CDR3 is made up of 18 amino acids. V was pared by 6 bases and J by 3 bases, with 24 bases between. The germline V gene has CDR1 MNHEY and CDR2 SMNVEV (reference sequence). CDR3 coding DNA: TGTGCCAGCAGCATAGCCCCGTCGGGACCCATTATCTACAATGAGCAGTTCTTC. It yields the protein CASSIAPSGPIIYNEQFF.

The chain employs TRBV6-2 or TRBV6-3 and TRBJ2-5, with 10 bases that match TRBD2. V trimming: 6 bases; J trimming: 4 bases; junction bases outside the gene matches: 5. This CDR3 is built from 14 residues. CDR1 is MNHEY and CDR2 is SVGEGT in the germline V gene. The CDR3 DNA is TGTGCCAGCAGGGGGACTAGCGCCATAGAGACCCAGTACTTC. Protein sequence: CASRGTSAIETQYF.

This clonotype was seen a few times. The rearrangement uses TRBV12-3 or TRBV12-4 and TRBJ2-6; D remains ambiguous. The V end was cut by 3 bases, the J end by 0 bases, with 15 bases between. The CDR3 has 18 residues. Here the CDR3 DNA reads TGTGCCAGCAGTTTTGCGGTGAAAGTTTTCTCTGGGGCCAACGTCCTGACTTTC. It specifies CASSFAVKVFSGANVLTF.

This clonotype was observed a few times. The V call is TRBV10-1, the J call TRBJ2-1; maybe TRBD2 (6 bases). The CDR3 has 14 residues. Trimming removed 3 bases from V and 8 bases from J, with 14 bases in between. Germline values: CDR1 WNHNN, CDR2 SYGVQD (reference sequence). The DNA of the CDR3 is TGCGCCAGCAGTGAAGGGAGGATGCTCCATGAGCAGTTCTTC. It translates to CASSEGRMLHEQFF.

In this sample, this clonotype turned up many times. The rearrangement uses TRBV12-3 or TRBV12-4 and TRBJ1-1, with D possibly matching TRBD1 (5 bases). Trimming left V 6 bases short and J 5 bases short, with 28 bases between. This CDR3 is built from 18 residues. The CDR3 is CASSLVSGQDRLETEAFF. In DNA, the CDR3 is TGTGCCAGCAGCCTGGTGTCCGGTCAAGACAGATTGGAGACTGAAGCTTTCTTT.

This clonotype has just a few counts. The J gene is TRBJ2-3, the V gene TRBV6-2 or TRBV6-3; D gene uncertain. The CDR3 runs to 16 residues. The ends were cut back, 2 bases at V and 4 bases at J, with 16 bases in the middle. Germline CDR1 is MNHEY and CDR2 is SVGEGT. CDR3 nucleotides: TGTGCCAGCAGTTACCCTTACCCAACCGATTCAGATACGCAGTATTTT. Its translation is CASSYPYPTDSDTQYF.

This clonotype was observed a few times. This chain connects TRBV2 to TRBJ2-1; a possible D gene is TRBD2 (6 bases). Germline V gives CDR1 SNHLY, CDR2 FYNNEI. This CDR3 has 14 amino acids. The V and J ends lost 10 bases and 2 bases respectively, with 15 bases between them. Written as DNA, the CDR3 is TGTGCCATCCCTACGGGGACTGCCTACAATGAGCAGTTCTTC. Its translation is CAIPTGTAYNEQFF.

This clonotype was counted ten times or more. This sequence joins TRBV27 and TRBJ1-1; D is perhaps TRBD1 (5 bases). V lost 6 bases and J 6 bases, leaving 14 bases between the germline ends. This CDR3 is built from 13 residues. Germline loops: CDR1 MNHEY, CDR2 SMNVEV (reference sequence). In DNA form, the CDR3 reads TGTGCCAGCAGCTTAGGGCAGGGTGCTGAAGCTTTCTTT. Translating gives CASSLGQGAEAFF.

The V call is TRBV27, the J call TRBJ1-5; tentative D call: TRBD1 (5 bases). The CDR3 runs 14 residues. The V end was cut by 4 bases, the J end by 6 bases, with 13 bases between. Looked up from germline, CDR1 is MNHEY and CDR2 is SMNVEV (reference sequence). The CDR3 region is CASSWGVGGQPQHF. The DNA for the CDR3 is TGTGCCAGCAGTTGGGGGGTGGGTGGTCAGCCCCAGCATTTT.

This chain connects TRBV6-6 to TRBJ1-1; no clear D. Germline V gene sequence: CDR1 MNHNY, CDR2 SVGAGI (reference sequence). Trimming took off 7 bases at V and 10 bases at J, with 22 bases between the two ends. This CDR3 is built from 14 residues. CDR3: CASNGNGWFFGAFF. In DNA, the CDR3 is TGTGCCAGCAATGGGAACGGATGGTTTTTCGGAGCTTTCTTT.

The rearrangement uses TRBV7-2 and TRBJ1-2; D uncertain. Trimming pared 7 bases from V and 6 bases from J, leaving 15 bases between. The CDR3 totals 13 residues. Germline CDR1 and CDR2: SGHTA and FQGNSA. The chain's CDR3 is CASKLRLTDGYTF. The CDR3 DNA reads as TGTGCCAGCAAACTTAGACTCACAGATGGCTACACCTTC. Based on the CDR3 plus reference TRBV7-2 and TRBJ1-2, the full variable domain is GAGVSQSPSNKVTEKGKDVELRCDPISGHTALYWYRQSLGQGLEFLIYFQGNSAPDKSGLPSDRFSAERTGGSVSTLTIQRTQQEDSAVYLCASKLRLTDGYTFGSGTRLTVV.

V is TRBV11-1 and J is TRBJ2-3; tentative D call: TRBD1 (5 bases). The CDR3 sequence is 14 residues long. Per germline, CDR1 SGHAT and CDR2 FQDESV (reference sequence). Trimming cost V 4 bases and J 6 bases, with 14 bases left between them. This CDR3 is CASSSTRHRDTQYF. The CDR3 DNA follows: TGTGCCAGCAGCTCTACGAGACACAGGGATACGCAGTATTTT.